This T cell receptor (beta chain) appears in the sequencing data of a study of CD8 T cells in Susac syndrome. Sequencing of TCR beta was performed on blood CD8+ and CD4+ T cells. The study used treatment-naive patients who had stable or active relapsing-remitting disease as multiple sclerosis controls. The authors reverse transcribed roughly 0.5 to 1 ug RNA with random hexamers. TCRdb re-analysed the immunoSEQ multiplex PCR reads in MiXCR, keeping a single row per CDR3 protein. The sample records around 160,000 distinct CDR3 sequences, approximately 93% being singletons. Germline CDR1 reads MNHNS; CDR2 reads SASEGT. The CDR3 totals 16 residues. J was trimmed by 7 bases and V by 1 base; bases with no gene match: 11.

Sequencing input: CD4+ T cells from PBMCs. The V gene is TRBV6-1, the J gene TRBJ2-3; 7 nucleotides line up with TRBD2. The origin of this receptor is a human donor with multiple sclerosis. The CDR3 nucleotides read TGTGCCAGCAGTGAAGTAGAGGCGGGAGTCAAAAATACGCAGTATTTT. Translating gives CASSEVEAGVKNTQYF.